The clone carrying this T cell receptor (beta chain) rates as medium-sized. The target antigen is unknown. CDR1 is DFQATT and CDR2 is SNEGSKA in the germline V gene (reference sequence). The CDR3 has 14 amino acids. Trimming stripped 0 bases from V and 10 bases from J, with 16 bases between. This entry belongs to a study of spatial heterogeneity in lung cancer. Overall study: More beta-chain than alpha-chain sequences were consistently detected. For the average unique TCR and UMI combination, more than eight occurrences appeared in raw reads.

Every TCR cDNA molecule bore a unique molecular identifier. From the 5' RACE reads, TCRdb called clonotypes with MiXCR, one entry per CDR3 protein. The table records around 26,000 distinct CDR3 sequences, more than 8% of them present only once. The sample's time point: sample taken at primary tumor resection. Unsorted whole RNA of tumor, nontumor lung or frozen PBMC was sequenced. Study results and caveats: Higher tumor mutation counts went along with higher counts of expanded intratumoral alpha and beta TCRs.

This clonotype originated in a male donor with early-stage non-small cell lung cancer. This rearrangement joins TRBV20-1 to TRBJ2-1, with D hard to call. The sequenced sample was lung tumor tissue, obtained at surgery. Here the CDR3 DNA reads TGCAGTGCTAGAGATCCCCTCGGTTTGGGGGAGCAGTTCTTC. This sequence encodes CSARDPLGLGEQFF.